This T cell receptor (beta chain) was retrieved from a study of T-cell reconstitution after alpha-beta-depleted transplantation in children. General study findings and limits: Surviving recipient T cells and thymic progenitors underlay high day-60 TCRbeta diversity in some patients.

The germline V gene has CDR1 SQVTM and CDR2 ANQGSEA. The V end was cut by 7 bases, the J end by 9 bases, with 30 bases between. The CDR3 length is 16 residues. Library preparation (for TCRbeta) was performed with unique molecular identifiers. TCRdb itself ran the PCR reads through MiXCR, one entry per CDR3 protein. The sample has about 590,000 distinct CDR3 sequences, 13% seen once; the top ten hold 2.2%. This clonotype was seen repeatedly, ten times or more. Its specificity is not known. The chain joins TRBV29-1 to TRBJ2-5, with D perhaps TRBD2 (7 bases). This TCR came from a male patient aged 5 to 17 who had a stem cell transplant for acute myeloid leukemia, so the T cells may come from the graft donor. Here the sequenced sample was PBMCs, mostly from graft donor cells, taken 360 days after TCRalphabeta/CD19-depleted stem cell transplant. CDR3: CSARGGVRTSGTAQYF. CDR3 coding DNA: TGCAGCGCCAGAGGGGGGGTCCGGACAAGCGGTACGGCCCAGTACTTC.